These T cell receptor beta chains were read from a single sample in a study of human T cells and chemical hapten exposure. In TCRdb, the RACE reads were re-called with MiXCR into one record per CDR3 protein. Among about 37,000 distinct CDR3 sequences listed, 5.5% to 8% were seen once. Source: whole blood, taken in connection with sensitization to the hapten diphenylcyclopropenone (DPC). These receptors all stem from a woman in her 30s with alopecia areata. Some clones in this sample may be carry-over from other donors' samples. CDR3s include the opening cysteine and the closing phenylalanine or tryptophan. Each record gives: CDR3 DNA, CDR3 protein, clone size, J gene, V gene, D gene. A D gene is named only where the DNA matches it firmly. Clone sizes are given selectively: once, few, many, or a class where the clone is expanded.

DNA: TGTGCCAGCAGCTTGCCCGGGACAGGGTGGTCCTCCTACAATGAGCAGTTCTTC
CDR3: CASSLPGTGWSSYNEQFF
size: NA
J: TRBJ2-1
V: TRBV5-6
D: TRBD1

DNA: TGTGCCAGCAGCCAAGCTGCAGGAAGGGACTACCCCGGAGAGCAGTACTTC
CDR3: CASSQAAGRDYPGEQYF
size: NA
J: TRBJ2-7
V: TRBV3-1
D: TRBD2

DNA: TGTGCCAGCAGCAGCCAACCGGGACTAGCGGGGCGGGAGCAGTACTTC
CDR3: CASSSQPGLAGREQYF
size: many
J: TRBJ2-7
V: TRBV12-3/TRBV12-4
D: TRBD2

DNA: TGTGCCAGCAGCCAAGGACGGCGGGATGGGCCCCAGCATTTT
CDR3: CASSQGRRDGPQHF
size: medium-sized
J: TRBJ1-5
V: TRBV3-1
D: NA

DNA: TGTGCCAGCTCACCACCGGGTACGGATGAGCAGTTCTTC
CDR3: CASSPPGTDEQFF
size: many
J: TRBJ2-1
V: TRBV18
D: NA

DNA: TGCGCCAGCAGCTTGGTAGGGGAACCTTCCTACGAGCAGTACTTC
CDR3: CASSLVGEPSYEQYF
size: medium-sized
J: TRBJ2-7
V: TRBV5-1
D: NA

DNA: TGTGCCAGCACGCAAACAGATACGCAGTATTTT
CDR3: CASTQTDTQYF
size: NA
J: TRBJ2-3
V: TRBV7-9
D: NA

DNA: TGTGCCAGCAGCCGCACAGACGGTACCTCCTATAATTCACCCCTCCACTTT
CDR3: CASSRTDGTSYNSPLHF
size: few
J: TRBJ1-6
V: TRBV14
D: NA

DNA: TGTGCCAGCAGAATGGGAACAACTAATGAAAAACTGTTTTTT
CDR3: CASRMGTTNEKLFF
size: many
J: TRBJ1-4
V: TRBV12-3/TRBV12-4
D: NA

DNA: TGTGCCAGCAGCGTAGAAGGGACCGGATATAATTCACCCCTCCACTTT
CDR3: CASSVEGTGYNSPLHF
size: few
J: TRBJ1-6
V: TRBV9
D: NA

DNA: TGTGCCAGCAGTTTATCCAACACAGATACGCAGTATTTT
CDR3: CASSLSNTDTQYF
size: NA
J: TRBJ2-3
V: TRBV12-3/TRBV12-4
D: NA

DNA: TGTGCCAGCAGTGAATCTAGCGGGGGATATTACAATGAGCAGTTCTTC
CDR3: CASSESSGGYYNEQFF
size: many
J: TRBJ2-1
V: TRBV2
D: TRBD2

DNA: TGCGCCAGCAGCCAAGATTGGAAACAGGGGGCGACTGAAGCTTTCTTT
CDR3: CASSQDWKQGATEAFF
size: many
J: TRBJ1-1
V: TRBV4-3
D: TRBD1

DNA: TGCAGTGCTAGGGGACGTGTGCGGGGCTCCTACGAGCAGTACTTC
CDR3: CSARGRVRGSYEQYF
size: many
J: TRBJ2-7
V: TRBV20-1
D: NA

DNA: TGCAGTGCTAGGCGGAGCGGAGGGGATAATGAAAAACTGTTTTTT
CDR3: CSARRSGGDNEKLFF
size: many
J: TRBJ1-4
V: TRBV20-1
D: NA

DNA: TGTGCCAGCAGACTCGGAGAGGAATTGAACACTGAAGCTTTCTTT
CDR3: CASRLGEELNTEAFF
size: few
J: TRBJ1-1
V: TRBV6-6
D: NA

DNA: TGTGCCAGCAGCGCGAGGGCGGGGGGGCGAATAGATACGCAGTATTTT
CDR3: CASSARAGGRIDTQYF
size: few
J: TRBJ2-3
V: TRBV7-2
D: TRBD2

DNA: TGTGCCAGCTCAGGGGACAACCGCAATCAGCCCCAGCATTTT
CDR3: CASSGDNRNQPQHF
size: many
J: TRBJ1-5
V: TRBV18
D: NA

DNA: TGTGCAAGTCCGGAGGGGGGCCTGATAGCTTTAGCCAAAAACATTCAGTACTTC
CDR3: CASPEGGLIALAKNIQYF
size: many
J: TRBJ2-4
V: TRBV12-2
D: NA

DNA: TGCGCCAGCAGCTTGGGAAATGGGGCCAACGTCCTGACTTTC
CDR3: CASSLGNGANVLTF
size: NA
J: TRBJ2-6
V: TRBV5-1
D: NA

DNA: TGCAGCGCCTTACAGGGACGGACTAATGAAAAACTGTTTTTT
CDR3: CSALQGRTNEKLFF
size: NA
J: TRBJ1-4
V: TRBV29-1
D: NA

DNA: TGCGCCAGCAGCCAAAGACAGGGCCTCGAGCAGTACTTC
CDR3: CASSQRQGLEQYF
size: NA
J: TRBJ2-7
V: TRBV4-3
D: TRBD1

DNA: TGTGCCAGCTCACCGGGACAGACCACAGATACGCAGTATTTT
CDR3: CASSPGQTTDTQYF
size: NA
J: TRBJ2-3
V: TRBV18
D: TRBD1

DNA: TGTGCCACCACCCGGGACAGACTGGACACTGAAGCTTTCTTT
CDR3: CATTRDRLDTEAFF
size: NA
J: TRBJ1-1
V: TRBV2
D: TRBD1

DNA: TGTGCCAGCAGTTTCGGGGGAGAAAGAGTCGCTTTCTTT
CDR3: CASSFGGERVAFF
size: few
J: TRBJ1-1
V: TRBV28
D: NA

DNA: TGTGCCAGCACTTTAGAAGGGCAGGGAAGCAATCAGCCCCAGCATTTT
CDR3: CASTLEGQGSNQPQHF
size: NA
J: TRBJ1-5
V: TRBV6-2/TRBV6-3
D: NA

DNA: TGTGCCAGCAGTCAAATGCCGGGGGCGCTAGGCACAGATACGCAGTATTTT
CDR3: CASSQMPGALGTDTQYF
size: many
J: TRBJ2-3
V: TRBV7-2
D: NA

DNA: TGTGCCAGCAGCTTGTCGGCAGCCAGCTCCTACGAGCAGTACTTC
CDR3: CASSLSAASSYEQYF
size: many
J: TRBJ2-7
V: TRBV5-5
D: NA

DNA: TGTGCCAGCAGCCCAACTACAGGGGCTGGAAACACCATATATTTT
CDR3: CASSPTTGAGNTIYF
size: many
J: TRBJ1-3
V: TRBV5-5
D: TRBD1

DNA: TGTGCCAGCAGTGTCTCAGGGGCCAACAATCAGCCCCAGCATTTT
CDR3: CASSVSGANNQPQHF
size: few
J: TRBJ1-5
V: TRBV12-3/TRBV12-4
D: NA

DNA: TGTGCCAGCTGGTCCTCCTATGGCTACACCTTC
CDR3: CASWSSYGYTF
size: many
J: TRBJ1-2
V: TRBV28
D: NA

DNA: TGTGCCAGCAGTTTGGGGACAGGGAACACCGGGGAGCTGTTTTTT
CDR3: CASSLGTGNTGELFF
size: many
J: TRBJ2-2
V: TRBV12-3/TRBV12-4
D: TRBD1

DNA: TGTGCCAGCAGTTACGGGGGTATCTCTGGAAACACCATATATTTT
CDR3: CASSYGGISGNTIYF
size: few
J: TRBJ1-3
V: TRBV6-2/TRBV6-3
D: NA

DNA: TGTGCCAGCAGTTACACGACCGGTGGGACGAGTCCTGGAAACACCATATATTTT
CDR3: CASSYTTGGTSPGNTIYF
size: NA
J: TRBJ1-3
V: TRBV6-5
D: NA

DNA: TGTGCCAGCAGTTTATTGGGGACTGGAAACACCATATATTTT
CDR3: CASSLLGTGNTIYF
size: few
J: TRBJ1-3
V: TRBV27
D: NA

DNA: TGTGCCAGCAGTTTTTCGGGGGCCGGCAATCAGCCCCAGCATTTT
CDR3: CASSFSGAGNQPQHF
size: NA
J: TRBJ1-5
V: TRBV27
D: NA

DNA: TGCAGTGCTAGACCGGGACAGGGGAACTATGGCTACACCTTC
CDR3: CSARPGQGNYGYTF
size: many
J: TRBJ1-2
V: TRBV20-1
D: TRBD1

DNA: TGTGCCAGCAGTTACGGCAACTATGGCTACACCTTC
CDR3: CASSYGNYGYTF
size: many
J: TRBJ1-2
V: TRBV6-6
D: NA

DNA: TGTGCCAGCAGCCAGGGGTCAGGCGGTCTCAACTATGGCTACACCTTC
CDR3: CASSQGSGGLNYGYTF
size: many
J: TRBJ1-2
V: TRBV3-1
D: NA

DNA: TGCGCCAGCAGCACCCCCCAAGGGATTGGCTACACCTTC
CDR3: CASSTPQGIGYTF
size: many
J: TRBJ1-2
V: TRBV5-1
D: NA

DNA: TGTGCCAGCAGCCAAGGCGGGGCCAGCACAGATACGCAGTATTTT
CDR3: CASSQGGASTDTQYF
size: many
J: TRBJ2-3
V: TRBV4-2
D: NA

DNA: TGTGCCAGCAGTTACTCGAGTCGGCTAGCGGGGGCCAGCTCCTACGAGCAGTACTTC
CDR3: CASSYSSRLAGASSYEQYF
size: many
J: TRBJ2-7
V: TRBV6-5
D: TRBD2

DNA: TGTGCCAGCAGCTGGACAGTTATCTCTGAAGCTTTCTTT
CDR3: CASSWTVISEAFF
size: medium-sized
J: TRBJ1-1
V: TRBV11-1
D: NA

DNA: TGCAGCGTTGAGGACGGAGGCTCTGGAAACACCATATATTTT
CDR3: CSVEDGGSGNTIYF
size: many
J: TRBJ1-3
V: TRBV29-1
D: NA

DNA: TGCAGTGCTAGAGACCTATCCGGAGGGGCGGAGCAAGAGACCCAGTACTTC
CDR3: CSARDLSGGAEQETQYF
size: few
J: TRBJ2-5
V: TRBV20-1
D: NA

DNA: TGTGCCAGCAGCTTGGAAGCCCCGAGGCAGCTGGAGACCCAGTACTTC
CDR3: CASSLEAPRQLETQYF
size: few
J: TRBJ2-5
V: TRBV5-5
D: NA

DNA: TGCGCCAGCAGCTTGTCGGCGGGGTTAACAGATACGCAGTATTTT
CDR3: CASSLSAGLTDTQYF
size: many
J: TRBJ2-3
V: TRBV5-1
D: NA

DNA: TGTGCCAGCAGCTCCGACCTCATAAAAAACGAGCAGTACTTC
CDR3: CASSSDLIKNEQYF
size: many
J: TRBJ2-7
V: TRBV7-9
D: NA

DNA: TGCAGTGCGAAAGATTTCTTTCGGGGGTTTCAAGAGACCCAGTACTTC
CDR3: CSAKDFFRGFQETQYF
size: NA
J: TRBJ2-5
V: TRBV20-1
D: NA

DNA: TGTGCCAGCAGCCAAGACGGGGTTTGGGAAGAGACCCAGTACTTC
CDR3: CASSQDGVWEETQYF
size: many
J: TRBJ2-5
V: TRBV3-1
D: NA

DNA: TGTGCCATCAGTGAGTCTCTGGATCGGGATACGCAGTATTTT
CDR3: CAISESLDRDTQYF
size: NA
J: TRBJ2-3
V: TRBV10-3
D: NA

DNA: TGTGCCAGCAGCTGGCCAGGGATCGGTCAGCCCCAGCATTTT
CDR3: CASSWPGIGQPQHF
size: few
J: TRBJ1-5
V: TRBV7-2
D: NA

DNA: TGTGCCAGCAACCAATACGAGCAGTACTTC
CDR3: CASNQYEQYF
size: few
J: TRBJ2-7
V: TRBV6-2/TRBV6-3
D: NA